This is a list of T cell receptor beta chains from one sample in a study of cytomegalovirus exposure and HLA in healthy donors. The table came from immunoSEQ multiplex PCR; TCRdb's copy has only in-frame clones and leaves some out. The sample holds 250,000 to 350,000 clones; 85% to 90% are singletons and the top ten take 2% to 3%. Sequenced sample: PBMCs. The receptor source for this set is a woman aged 18-29 years in good health and CMV-seronegative. Both conserved end residues are part of each CDR3. Each record gives: V gene, J gene, clone size, D gene, CDR3 protein, CDR3 DNA. D genes are given only for firm matches. The size field is filled for only some rows; it gives once, few, many or a size class.

V: TRBV19
J: TRBJ1-1
size: -
D: -
CDR3: CASSVPHQNLREAFF
DNA: TGTGCCAGTAGTGTCCCTCATCAAAACCTCAGGGAAGCTTTCTTT

V: TRBV19
J: TRBJ2-4
size: -
D: -
CDR3: CASSSSGGGEAKNIQYF
DNA: TGTGCCAGTAGTTCCTCTGGAGGGGGGGAAGCCAAAAACATTCAGTACTTC

V: TRBV18
J: TRBJ2-1
size: -
D: -
CDR3: CASSPPFSNEQFF
DNA: TGTGCCAGCTCACCACCGTTCTCCAATGAGCAGTTCTTC

V: TRBV2
J: TRBJ1-1
size: -
D: -
CDR3: CASTIQDSEAFF
DNA: TGTGCCAGCACCATACAGGACAGTGAAGCTTTCTTT

V: TRBV12-5
J: TRBJ1-6
size: -
D: -
CDR3: CASGFDRYNSPLHF
DNA: TGTGCTAGTGGTTTCGACAGGTATAATTCACCCCTCCACTTT

V: TRBV29-1
J: TRBJ2-6
size: -
D: -
CDR3: CSASGANVLTF
DNA: TGCAGCGCTTCTGGGGCCAACGTCCTGACTTTC

V: TRBV4-2
J: TRBJ2-7
size: -
D: TRBD2
CDR3: CASSASGGPSYEQYF
DNA: TGTGCCAGCAGCGCAAGCGGGGGCCCCTCCTACGAGCAGTACTTC

V: TRBV6-5
J: TRBJ2-5
size: -
D: -
CDR3: CASRVQGQETQYF
DNA: TGTGCCAGCCGTGTTCAGGGGCAAGAGACCCAGTACTTC

V: TRBV2
J: TRBJ2-5
size: few
D: TRBD1
CDR3: CATQYGTGRSAETQYF
DNA: TGTGCCACCCAGTATGGGACAGGGAGATCTGCGGAGACCCAGTACTTC

V: TRBV18
J: TRBJ1-1
size: -
D: -
CDR3: CASSPPVGPNTEAFF
DNA: TGTGCCAGCTCACCACCGGTTGGGCCGAACACTGAAGCTTTCTTT

V: TRBV10-3
J: TRBJ1-3
size: -
D: -
CDR3: CAISDLPGNTIYF
DNA: TGTGCCATCAGTGATCTCCCTGGAAACACCATATATTTT

V: TRBV25-1
J: TRBJ1-2
size: -
D: TRBD1
CDR3: CASSAVTGTEIFYGYTF
DNA: TGTGCCAGCAGTGCGGTCACCGGGACAGAGATTTTTTATGGCTACACCTTC

V: TRBV15
J: TRBJ2-4
size: once
D: TRBD1
CDR3: CATSRGGQGRDIQYF
DNA: TGTGCCACCAGCAGAGGGGGACAGGGTCGGGACATTCAGTACTTC

V: TRBV10-3
J: TRBJ2-1
size: -
D: TRBD2
CDR3: CAISPTSGDNEQFF
DNA: TGTGCCATCAGTCCGACTAGCGGGGACAATGAGCAGTTCTTC

V: TRBV19
J: TRBJ1-2
size: -
D: TRBD1
CDR3: CASSIRQGAEGYTF
DNA: TGTGCCAGTAGTATTCGACAGGGGGCTGAAGGCTACACCTTC

V: TRBV28
J: TRBJ2-7
size: -
D: TRBD1
CDR3: CASSSTSWDRVIWEQYF
DNA: TGTGCCAGCAGTTCCACTTCATGGGACAGGGTCATCTGGGAGCAGTACTTC

V: TRBV29-1
J: TRBJ1-1
size: -
D: -
CDR3: CSVVWGGAEAFF
DNA: TGCAGCGTTGTTTGGGGGGGCGCTGAAGCTTTCTTT

V: TRBV14
J: TRBJ2-1
size: -
D: TRBD2
CDR3: CASSQDRLAGYNEQFF
DNA: TGTGCCAGCAGCCAAGATCGACTAGCGGGGTACAATGAGCAGTTCTTC

V: TRBV10-3
J: TRBJ2-1
size: -
D: TRBD2
CDR3: CAISELAGGPNEQFF
DNA: TGTGCCATCAGTGAGTTAGCGGGGGGGCCCAATGAGCAGTTCTTC

V: TRBV7-9
J: TRBJ2-5
size: -
D: -
CDR3: CASSHVAEETQYF
DNA: TGTGCCAGCAGCCACGTAGCGGAAGAGACCCAGTACTTC

V: TRBV13
J: TRBJ2-4
size: once
D: -
CDR3: CASSLGRRLAKNIQYF
DNA: TGTGCCAGCAGCTTAGGCCGTAGACTAGCCAAAAACATTCAGTACTTC

V: TRBV5-6
J: TRBJ2-2
size: -
D: TRBD1
CDR3: CASSLDRGVTGELFF
DNA: TGTGCCAGCAGCCTGGACAGGGGTGTCACCGGGGAGCTGTTTTTT

V: TRBV7-6
J: TRBJ2-7
size: -
D: TRBD2
CDR3: CASSSSRRSGGDYYEQYF
DNA: TGTGCCAGCAGCTCCTCCAGGCGGAGCGGGGGAGACTACTACGAGCAGTACTTC

V: TRBV5-1
J: TRBJ1-3
size: few
D: -
CDR3: CASSLEGGSGNTIYF
DNA: TGCGCCAGCAGCTTGGAAGGGGGCTCTGGAAACACCATATATTTT

V: TRBV29-1
J: TRBJ1-3
size: -
D: TRBD1
CDR3: CSVSDRGIGGNTIYF
DNA: TGCAGCGTTTCTGACAGGGGGATAGGTGGAAACACCATATATTTT

V: TRBV15
J: TRBJ1-1
size: few
D: TRBD1
CDR3: CATSRNLQGAGSQAFF
DNA: TGTGCCACCAGCAGAAATCTACAGGGGGCCGGATCTCAAGCTTTCTTT

V: TRBV2
J: TRBJ1-1
size: -
D: TRBD1
CDR3: CASGTDRLGDTEAFF
DNA: TGTGCCAGCGGGACAGACCGCCTGGGGGACACTGAAGCTTTCTTT

V: TRBV4-1
J: TRBJ1-6
size: once
D: TRBD1
CDR3: CASSQTGGWGDSPLHF
DNA: TGCGCCAGCAGCCAAACAGGGGGCTGGGGGGATTCACCCCTCCACTTT

V: TRBV9
J: TRBJ2-5
size: once
D: -
CDR3: CASSAIPQGPETQYF
DNA: TGTGCCAGCAGCGCCATACCACAGGGCCCAGAGACCCAGTACTTC

V: TRBV2
J: TRBJ2-7
size: -
D: TRBD1
CDR3: CASRGTGAGEQYF
DNA: TGTGCCAGCAGAGGGACAGGGGCGGGGGAGCAGTACTTC

V: TRBV19
J: TRBJ2-5
size: -
D: TRBD2
CDR3: CASSIAGGVLETQYF
DNA: TGTGCCAGTAGTATAGCGGGGGGTGTCTTAGAGACCCAGTACTTC

V: TRBV6-5
J: TRBJ1-3
size: -
D: -
CDR3: CASRVGQSSGNTIYF
DNA: TGTGCCAGCAGGGTTGGACAGTCCTCTGGAAACACCATATATTTT

V: TRBV27
J: TRBJ1-5
size: -
D: -
CDR3: CASSFTGVSNQPQHF
DNA: TGTGCCAGCAGTTTCACGGGGGTAAGCAATCAGCCCCAGCATTTT

V: TRBV9
J: TRBJ2-1
size: -
D: -
CDR3: CASSELAGSYNEQFF
DNA: TGTGCCAGCAGCGAACTAGCCGGGTCCTACAATGAGCAGTTCTTC

V: TRBV5-4
J: TRBJ1-2
size: -
D: -
CDR3: CASSFSTGVNYGYTF
DNA: TGTGCCAGCAGCTTCTCTACAGGAGTCAACTATGGCTACACCTTC

V: TRBV29-1
J: TRBJ1-1
size: -
D: TRBD1
CDR3: CSVRTGLGTEAFF
DNA: TGCAGCGTTAGGACAGGGTTGGGCACTGAAGCTTTCTTT

V: TRBV6-6
J: TRBJ2-1
size: -
D: TRBD1
CDR3: CASSQQGLNEQFF
DNA: TGTGCCAGCAGCCAACAGGGGCTCAATGAGCAGTTCTTC

V: TRBV7-6
J: TRBJ1-6
size: once
D: -
CDR3: CASSFGGTSPLHF
DNA: TGTGCCAGCAGCTTTGGGGGGACTTCACCCCTCCACTTT

V: TRBV5-6
J: TRBJ1-2
size: -
D: -
CDR3: CASSFPGTNYGYTF
DNA: TGTGCCAGCAGCTTTCCAGGGACTAACTATGGCTACACCTTC

V: TRBV7-8
J: TRBJ1-6
size: once
D: TRBD1
CDR3: CASSFGRGLVVGPLHF
DNA: TGTGCCAGCAGCTTTGGCAGGGGGCTAGTGGTGGGTCCCCTCCACTTT